Presented here are 27 T cell receptor beta chains from one specimen sequenced in a study of metastatic and nonmetastatic thyroid tumors. Thyroid surgery was performed in patients who had received no treatment beforehand. From the PCR reads, TCRdb re-called clones with MiXCR. The table lists around 13,000 clones, about 25% of them singletons. Sequenced sample: blood. Receptors originate from a female donor with papillary thyroid cancer or a benign thyroid nodule (not recorded which). Some clones in this sample may be carry-over from other donors' samples.

The V call is TRBV11-1, the J call TRBJ1-1; no reliable D call. Trimming took off 5 bases at V and 0 bases at J, with 7 bases between the two ends. Germline loops: CDR1 SGHAT, CDR2 FQDESV (reference sequence). The CDR3 contains 13 residues. The CDR3 nucleotides read TGTGCCAGCAGCCGAACAATGAACACTGAAGCTTTCTTT. Translated, it gives CASSRTMNTEAFF.

Concerning this clone itself: One end of the junction fails to match germline, which may point to a read error. The chain links TRBV12-3 or TRBV12-4 to TRBJ2-5; a weak D match, TRBD1 (5 bases). The CDR3 spans 14 residues. CDR3 DNA: TGTGCGAGCAGTACACAGGAGAGCCAAGAGACCCAGTACTTC. Encoded protein: CASSTQESQETQYF.

The chain has TRBV28 and TRBJ2-1; TRBD2 aligns across 7 bases. The CDR3 sequence is 15 residues long. The germline V gene has CDR1 MDHEN and CDR2 SYDVKM. Unmatched junction bases numbered 7, after V lost 3 bases and J lost 5 bases. The CDR3 loop reads CASSFWASGNNEQFF. CDR3 in DNA: TGTGCCAGCAGTTTTTGGGCTAGCGGAAACAATGAGCAGTTCTTC.

At least ten counts were recorded for this clone. The chain combines TRBV30 with TRBJ1-6, with D possibly TRBD1 on 5 matching bases. The CDR3 has 16 amino acids. Germline V gene sequence: CDR1 GTSNPN, CDR2 SVGIG (reference sequence). V was pared by 0 bases and J by 8 bases, with 17 bases between. CDR3 DNA: TGTGCCTGGAGTGTCCCAGGGACCGTGACTCATTCACCCCTCCACTTT. Its translation is CAWSVPGTVTHSPLHF.

In its sample, this clone was seen many times. The chain couples TRBV20-1 to TRBJ2-5, with 8 positions matching TRBD1. This CDR3 comprises 15 residues. Trimming took 3 bases from V and 3 from J; bases not matched to a gene: 9. Germline CDR1 is DFQATT and CDR2 is SNEGSKA (reference sequence). CDR3 region: CSASSPTGAKETQYF. The CDR3 region has the DNA TGCAGTGCTAGTTCGCCGACAGGGGCTAAAGAGACCCAGTACTTC.

The chain combines TRBV19 with TRBJ1-1, with 9 bases identical to TRBD1. Germline CDR1 LNHDA, CDR2 SQIVND (reference sequence). The CDR3 has 13 residues. The V segment lost 10 bases and the J segment 3 bases; nucleotides outside the gene matches: 6. In nucleotides, the CDR3 is TGTGCCACCAAAACAGGGGGCGACACTGAAGCTTTCTTT. Translating gives CATKTGGDTEAFF.

This clone was counted at least ten times. V is TRBV20-1 and J is TRBJ1-5; D remains unclear. The CDR3 has 12 residues. The V end was cut by 3 bases, the J end by 6 bases, with 9 bases between. Germline V lookup: CDR1 DFQATT, CDR2 SNEGSKA (reference sequence). The CDR3 nucleotides read TGCAGTGCTAGGGACCCTAGTCAGCCCCAGCATTTT. This translates into CSARDPSQPQHF.

This clone was seen ten or more times. Given a much more abundant clone one base away, this may be a read error. The sample carries other DNA sequences with the same CDR3. The chain combines TRBV2 with TRBJ1-6; D unclear. Trimming shortened V by 3 bases and J by 0 bases, and 12 bases separated the two germline ends. Germline CDR1 reads SNHLY; CDR2 reads FYNNEI. This CDR3 contains 17 residues. This chain's CDR3 is CASSEWESSSYNSPLHF. The CDR3 nucleotides read TGTGCCAGCAGTGAGTGGGAGTCGAGCTCCTATAATTCACCCCTCCACTTT.

The chain recombines TRBV5-1 with TRBJ2-3, with a tentative D call TRBD2 (5 bases). This CDR3 is built from 13 residues. The germline CDR1 and CDR2 sequences are SGHRS and YFSETQ. With 4 bases removed from V and 4 bases from J, the gap between germline ends came to 10 bases. The CDR3 protein is CASSLEAADTQYF. The DNA for the CDR3 is TGCGCCAGCAGCCTGGAGGCCGCAGATACGCAGTATTTT.

The V and J genes are TRBV6-9 and TRBJ2-1; weak D call: TRBD2 (6 bases). The ends were cut back, 8 bases at V and 4 bases at J, with 18 bases in the middle. The CDR3 runs to 15 residues. Germline V lookup: CDR1 MNHGY, CDR2 SVAAGI. For the CDR3, the DNA is TGTGCCAGCGAACCCGGTTCGGGGGAATACAATGAGCAGTTCTTC. Protein: CASEPGSGEYNEQFF.

Details on this clone: An end of the junction differs from the germline gene, which may be a read error. This rearrangement joins TRBV28 to TRBJ1-5; D is possibly TRBD1 (6 bases). Germline-derived CDR1 and CDR2 are MDHEN and SYDVKM. There are 19 residues in the CDR3. This CDR3 reads CAGSLNRVRLYDGNQPQHF. As DNA, the CDR3 is TGTGCCGGCAGTTTAAACAGGGTCAGACTATACGACGGCAATCAGCCCCAGCATTTT.

This rearrangement joins TRBV6-2 or TRBV6-3 to TRBJ2-7; D may be TRBD1 (6 bases). Trimming cost V 4 bases and J 2 bases, with 18 bases left between them. The length of the CDR3 is 16 residues. CDR1 is MNHEY, CDR2 SVGEGT, per germline. The DNA for the CDR3 is TGTGCCAGCAGTTCTTTTCCGGGACACCCTACCTACGAGCAGTACGTC. The encoded protein is CASSSFPGHPTYEQYV.

This clone rates as medium-sized (0.01 to 0.1%). The chain joins TRBV10-3 to TRBJ1-2; the D is unclear. Per germline, CDR1 ENHRY and CDR2 SYGVKD. The CDR3 runs 14 residues. V dropped 2 bases and J dropped 8 bases, with 15 bases sitting between them. DNA for the CDR3: TGTGCCATCAGTGAGACCGGAGGGATGGAAGGCTACACCTTC. It translates to CAISETGGMEGYTF.

By share of the sample, this clone is medium-sized. The chain joins TRBV10-3 to TRBJ1-1; no reliable D call. The CDR3 runs to 14 residues. V lost 4 bases, J lost 0 bases, and 9 bases lay in between. The germline V gene has CDR1 ENHRY and CDR2 SYGVKD. As DNA, the CDR3 is TGTGCCATCAGTGCCCCCGAGATGAACACTGAAGCTTTCTTT. Translated: CAISAPEMNTEAFF.

There are many counts of this clone. This CDR3 reads CASSPGPLSTDTQYF. The CDR3 DNA sequence: TGTGCCAGCAGCCCAGGGCCCCTAAGCACAGATACGCAGTATTTT. The rearrangement links TRBV11-2 to TRBJ2-3, with D tentatively TRBD1 (5 bases). The CDR3 is made up of 15 amino acids. Trimming stripped 5 bases from V and 0 bases from J, with 12 bases between. Germline V lookup: CDR1 SGHAT, CDR2 FQNNGV.

This clone was observed a single time. No conserved phenylalanine or tryptophan is present at the end of the CDR3, so a read error is the likely explanation. The chain couples TRBV28 to TRBJ1-6; D call uncertain. This CDR3 contains 17 residues. Germline CDR1 and CDR2: MDHEN and SYDVKM. Trimming removed 8 bases at V and 7 bases at J, with 24 bases between. DNA of the CDR3: TGTGCCAGCTTCCCGGGCTCCCGTGGTGGCTTGAATTCACCCCTCCACTTG. It codes for CASFPGSRGGLNSPLHL.

This clone has a handful of counts. This sequence joins TRBV6-1 and TRBJ1-1, with D tentatively TRBD1 (6 bases). V was clipped by 2 bases and J by 7 bases, with 14 bases between them. From germline, CDR1 is MNHNS and CDR2 SASEGT. The CDR3 extends over 14 amino acids. In DNA, the CDR3 is TGTGCCAGCAGTGAACGGACAGAGAGAGTTGAAGCTTTCTTT. This translates into CASSERTERVEAFF.

This clone is labeled as medium-sized. The chain joins TRBV6-1 to TRBJ1-5, with D possibly matching TRBD1 (6 bases). This CDR3 contains 16 residues. V gave up 5 bases and J gave up 6 bases, with 20 bases separating them. Germline assignment: CDR1 MNHNS and CDR2 SASEGT. CDR3 in DNA: TGTGCCAGCAGTTCCCCCTGGGAGGGGGGTGCTCAGCCCCAGCATTTT. Translation: CASSSPWEGGAQPQHF.

In its sample, this clone is medium-sized. J is TRBJ1-2 and V is TRBV10-2; D not certain. Germline V gene data show CDR1 as WSHSY and CDR2 as SAAADI. This CDR3 is built from 12 residues. V lost 1 base and J 4 bases, leaving 4 bases between the germline ends. The chain's CDR3 is CASSEWRYGYTF. DNA of the CDR3: TGCGCCAGCAGTGAGTGGCGCTATGGCTACACCTTC.

The rearrangement uses TRBV20-1 and TRBJ2-7; 7 nucleotides match TRBD1. This CDR3 has 15 residues. CDR1 is DFQATT and CDR2 is SNEGSKA in the germline V gene (reference sequence). The V gene end was trimmed by 4 bases and the J gene end by 0 bases; junction bases not matched to a gene: 9. Written as DNA, the CDR3 is TGCAGTGCTAACCCCGAGACAGGGAGCTCCTACGAGCAGTACTTC. It codes for CSANPETGSSYEQYF.

In its sample, this clone ranks as medium-sized. The chain uses TRBV15 and TRBJ2-7; 11 bases agree with TRBD1. CDR3 size: 15 residues. The ends lost 1 base at V and 2 bases at J; junction bases unmatched: 1. CDR1 is LNHNV, CDR2 YYDKDF, per germline (reference sequence). CDR3 in amino acids: CATSRGTGGAYEQYV. The DNA of the CDR3 is TGTGCCACCAGCAGAGGGACAGGGGGCGCCTACGAGCAGTACGTC.

This clone is categorized as medium-sized (0.01 to 0.1%). The rearrangement joins TRBV10-2 to TRBJ1-1; possibly TRBD1 for D (6 bases). CDR3 length equals 16 residues. Trimming cost V 3 bases and J 1 base, with 15 bases left between them. The germline V gene has CDR1 WSHSY and CDR2 SAAADI. This CDR3 is CASSERGRAANTEAFF. Here the CDR3 DNA reads TGCGCCAGCAGTGAACGGGGGCGGGCAGCGAACACTGAAGCTTTCTTT.

The chain is built from TRBV7-8 and TRBJ1-5; D possibly corresponds to TRBD1 (6 bases). Looked up from germline, CDR1 is SGHVS and CDR2 is FQNEAQ. V lost 2 bases and J lost 7, with 15 bases in between. The CDR3 runs 15 residues. The CDR3 bases are TGTGCCAGCAGCTTAACCCCGGGGGCGGGCCAGCCCCAGCATTTT. Residues: CASSLTPGAGQPQHF.

This clone was counted many times. The V gene is TRBV11-2, the J gene TRBJ2-1; 10 bases are shared with TRBD1. V gave up 2 bases and J gave up 6 bases; unmatched junction bases: 16. The germline V gene has CDR1 SGHAT and CDR2 FQNNGV. The CDR3 loop spans 19 amino acids. The CDR3 coding sequence is TGTGCCAGCAGCTTACATCCGATGGGCCGGGACAGGGGAAGCAATGAGCAGTTCTTC. Residues: CASSLHPMGRDRGSNEQFF.

This chain connects TRBV20-1 to TRBJ2-3; 8 bases are shared with TRBD2. Germline V lookup: CDR1 DFQATT, CDR2 SNEGSKA (reference sequence). CDR3 length: 15 amino acids. The V segment lost 1 base and the J segment 3 bases; nucleotides outside the gene matches: 6. The CDR3 DNA follows: TGCAGTGCTAGAGTTAGAACGGGAGGGACAGATACGCAGTATTTT. This sequence encodes CSARVRTGGTDTQYF.

About this clone: The junction does not match germline at one end; this may be a read error. The gene calls are TRBV7-9 and TRBJ2-2, with a weak D call TRBD1 (7 bases). This CDR3 is built from 15 residues. Germline assignment: CDR1 SEHNR and CDR2 FQNEAQ (reference sequence). The CDR3 region is CASSSRQGAGGEPFF. CDR3 DNA: TGTGCCAGCAGCTCCCGACAGGGTGCGGGCGGGGAGCCGTTTTTT.

This clone has a count of ten or more. The sample holds other DNA sequences that translate to the same CDR3. J is TRBJ2-1 and V is TRBV14; D ambiguous. V lost 0 bases to trimming and J lost 6 bases, with 6 bases between them. Germline V gene sequence: CDR1 SGHDN, CDR2 FVKESK. This CDR3 is 13 amino acids long. The CDR3 DNA is TGTGCCAGCAGCCAAGACCTGGGCAATGAGCAGTTCTTC. Translation gives CASSQDLGNEQFF.